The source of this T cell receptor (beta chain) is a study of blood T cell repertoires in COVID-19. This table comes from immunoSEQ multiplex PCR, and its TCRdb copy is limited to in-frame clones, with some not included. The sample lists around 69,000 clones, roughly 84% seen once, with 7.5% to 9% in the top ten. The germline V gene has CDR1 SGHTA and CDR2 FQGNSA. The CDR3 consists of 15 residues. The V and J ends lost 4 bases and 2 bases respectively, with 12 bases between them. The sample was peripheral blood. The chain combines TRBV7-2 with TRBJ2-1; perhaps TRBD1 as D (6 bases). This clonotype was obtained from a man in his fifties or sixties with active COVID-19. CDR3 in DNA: TGTGCCAGCAGCTATTCCGGGACAACCTACAATGAGCAGTTCTTC. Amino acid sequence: CASSYSGTTYNEQFF. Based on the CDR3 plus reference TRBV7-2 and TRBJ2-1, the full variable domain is GAGVSQSPSNKVTEKGKDVELRCDPISGHTALYWYRQSLGQGLEFLIYFQGNSAPDKSGLPSDRFSAERTGGSVSTLTIQRTQQEDSAVYLCASSYSGTTYNEQFFGPGTRLTVL.